This note documents a single TCR beta chain sequence. Its antigen is not identified. The CDR3 runs to 14 residues. Germline V gene data show CDR1 as SEHNR and CDR2 as FQNEAQ (reference sequence). Trimming cost V 2 bases and J 3 bases, with 9 bases left between them. Primers for the PCR totalled 60 Vbeta and 13 Jbeta. Using immunoSEQ multiplex PCR, the repertoire was profiled, and TCRdb retains in-frame clones only, with some absent. The table shows about 130,000 clones, with 76% occurring only once. The data are from a study of cytomegalovirus exposure and HLA in healthy donors. Study findings and constraints: In an earlier analysis, most TCR beta V segments were productive about 87% or about 30% of the time. One cluster of highly shared sequence variants probably arose as a sequencing artifact. In a later analysis, at a false discovery rate of 0.05, some 17,000 TCR beta sequences were associated with HLA alleles.

This receptor was taken from a man aged 35 to 55 in good health and CMV-seronegative. The sample consisted of PBMCs. The V gene is TRBV7-9, the J gene TRBJ2-3; no definite D call. CDR3 region: CASSLQAGTDTQYF. CDR3 sequence (DNA): TGTGCCAGCAGCTTACAGGCAGGTACAGATACGCAGTATTTT.